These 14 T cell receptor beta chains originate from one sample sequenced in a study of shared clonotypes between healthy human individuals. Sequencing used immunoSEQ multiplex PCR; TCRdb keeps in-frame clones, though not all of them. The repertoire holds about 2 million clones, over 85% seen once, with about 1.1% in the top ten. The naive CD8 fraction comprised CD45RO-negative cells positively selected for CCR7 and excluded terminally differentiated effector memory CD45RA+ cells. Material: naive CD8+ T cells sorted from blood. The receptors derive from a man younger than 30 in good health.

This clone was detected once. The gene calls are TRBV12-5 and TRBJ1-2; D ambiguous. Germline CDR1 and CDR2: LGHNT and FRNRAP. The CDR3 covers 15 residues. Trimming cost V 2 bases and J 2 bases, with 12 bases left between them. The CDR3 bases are TGTGCTAGTGGTTTGTTTGGGGTGATGAACTATGGCTACACCTTC. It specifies CASGLFGVMNYGYTF.

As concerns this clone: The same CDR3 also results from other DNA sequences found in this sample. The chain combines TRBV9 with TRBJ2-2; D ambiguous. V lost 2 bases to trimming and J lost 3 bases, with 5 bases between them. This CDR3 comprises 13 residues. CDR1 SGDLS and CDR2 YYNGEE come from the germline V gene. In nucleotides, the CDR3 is TGTGCCAGCAGCGTCCAGGACACCGGGGAGCTGTTTTTT. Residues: CASSVQDTGELFF.

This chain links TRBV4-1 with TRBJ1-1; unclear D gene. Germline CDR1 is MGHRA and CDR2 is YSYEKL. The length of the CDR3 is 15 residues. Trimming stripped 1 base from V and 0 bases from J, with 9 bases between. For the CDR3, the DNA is TGCGCCAGCAGCCAAGCAGGACGGTTGAACACTGAAGCTTTCTTT. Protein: CASSQAGRLNTEAFF.

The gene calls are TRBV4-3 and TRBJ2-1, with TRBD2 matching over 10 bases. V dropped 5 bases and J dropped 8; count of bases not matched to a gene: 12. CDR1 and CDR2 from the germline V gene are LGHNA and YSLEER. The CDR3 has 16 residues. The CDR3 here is CASSKVPGLAFDEQFF. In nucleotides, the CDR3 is TGCGCCAGCAGCAAAGTCCCGGGACTAGCGTTTGATGAGCAGTTCTTC.

The CDR3 DNA follows: TGTGCCGGTCTGAGTGGGAGCGAAGCTTTCTTT. Protein sequence: CAGLSGSEAFF. The V and J genes are TRBV6-6 and TRBJ1-1; D gene ambiguous. The V gene's germline CDR1 is MNHNY and CDR2 SVGAGI (reference sequence). V dropped 11 bases and J dropped 8 bases, with 15 bases sitting between them. CDR3 size: 11 residues.

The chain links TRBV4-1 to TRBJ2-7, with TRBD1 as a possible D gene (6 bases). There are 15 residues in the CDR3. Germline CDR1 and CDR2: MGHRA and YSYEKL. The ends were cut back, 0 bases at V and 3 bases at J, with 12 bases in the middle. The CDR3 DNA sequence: TGCGCCAGCAGCCAAGACAGGGGTCCTTACTACGAGCAGTACTTC. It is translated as CASSQDRGPYYEQYF.

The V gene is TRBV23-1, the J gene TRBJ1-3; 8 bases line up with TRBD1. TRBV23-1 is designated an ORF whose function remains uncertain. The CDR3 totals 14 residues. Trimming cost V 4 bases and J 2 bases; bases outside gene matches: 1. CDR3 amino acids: CASSLRGPGNTIYF. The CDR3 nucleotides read TGCGCCAGCAGTCTCAGGGGGCCTGGAAACACCATATATTTT.

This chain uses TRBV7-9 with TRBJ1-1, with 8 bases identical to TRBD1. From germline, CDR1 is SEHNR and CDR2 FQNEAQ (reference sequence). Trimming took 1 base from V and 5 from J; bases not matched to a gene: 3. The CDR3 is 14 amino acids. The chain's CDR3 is CASSLVTGGTEAFF. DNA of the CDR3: TGTGCCAGCAGCTTAGTTACAGGGGGGACTGAAGCTTTCTTT. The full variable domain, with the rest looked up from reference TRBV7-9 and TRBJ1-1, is DTGVSQNPRHKITKRGQNVTFRCDPISEHNRLYWYRQTLGQGPEFLTYFQNEAQLEKSRLLSDRFSAERPKGSFSTLEIQRTEQGDSAMYLCASSLVTGGTEAFFGQGTRLTVV.

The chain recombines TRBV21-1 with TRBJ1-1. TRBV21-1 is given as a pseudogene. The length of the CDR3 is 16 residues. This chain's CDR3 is CASRKGGQGCTSEAFF. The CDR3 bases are TGTGCCAGCAGAAAAGGGGGTCAAGGGTGTACTTCTGAAGCTTTCTTT.

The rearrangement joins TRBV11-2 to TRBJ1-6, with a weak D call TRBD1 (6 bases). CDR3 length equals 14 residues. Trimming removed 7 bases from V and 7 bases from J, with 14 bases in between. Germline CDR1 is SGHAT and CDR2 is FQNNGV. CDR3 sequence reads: CASNAGELNSPLHF. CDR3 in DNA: TGTGCCAGCAATGCAGGGGAGCTAAATTCACCCCTCCACTTT.

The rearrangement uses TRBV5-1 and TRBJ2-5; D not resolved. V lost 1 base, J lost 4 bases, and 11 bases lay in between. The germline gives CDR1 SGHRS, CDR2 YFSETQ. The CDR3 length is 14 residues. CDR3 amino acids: CASSLNSSPETQYF. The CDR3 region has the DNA TGCGCCAGCAGCTTGAATTCCAGCCCAGAGACCCAGTACTTC.

Here the CDR3 reads CASSIDSGQLKIGGEQYF. The CDR3 nucleotides read TGTGCCAGTAGTATAGATTCGGGACAGCTCAAGATAGGGGGCGAGCAGTACTTC. The chain joins TRBV19 to TRBJ2-7; 7 nucleotides agree with TRBD1. The CDR3 consists of 18 residues. J gave up 6 bases and V 0 bases, and 17 bases lay outside the gene matches. Germline values: CDR1 LNHDA, CDR2 SQIVND (reference sequence).

CDR3 in amino acids: CASSLDSGTGNTGELFF. CDR3 DNA: TGTGCCAGCAGCTTAGACTCCGGGACAGGGAACACCGGGGAGCTGTTTTTT. V and J are TRBV11-3 and TRBJ2-2, with 8 bases matching TRBD1. The junction had 4 bases not matched to a gene; V was cut back by 0 bases and J by 1 base. The CDR3 consists of 17 residues. The germline V gene has CDR1 SGHNT and CDR2 YENEEA.

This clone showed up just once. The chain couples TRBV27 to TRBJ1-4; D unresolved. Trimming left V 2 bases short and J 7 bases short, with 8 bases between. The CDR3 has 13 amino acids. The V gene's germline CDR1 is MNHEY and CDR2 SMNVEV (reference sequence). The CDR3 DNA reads TGTGCCAGCAGTTTAAACAATCGTGAAAAACTGTTTTTT. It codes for CASSLNNREKLFF.